Following are 19 T cell receptor beta chains from one sample sequenced in a study of blood T cell repertoires in COVID-19. The data were produced by immunoSEQ multiplex PCR, yet TCRdb's version contains in-frame clones alone and is incomplete. The repertoire includes over 85,000 clones, around 87% of them detected once, and more than 0.85% sits in the top ten. Sequences were obtained from peripheral blood. The receptors stem from a human donor in a cohort sampled during active COVID-19.

The genes are TRBV27 and TRBJ2-1; TRBD2 aligns across 10 bases. Germline V gene data show CDR1 as MNHEY and CDR2 as SMNVEV (reference sequence). This CDR3 has 16 amino acids. Trimming removed 6 bases from V and 9 bases from J; junction bases left unmatched: 14. CDR3 nucleotides: TGTGCCAGCAGCGCCAGGGGAGCGGGAGGGGTAGGTGAGCAGTTCTTC. Translating gives CASSARGAGGVGEQFF.

V gene TRBV14 combines with J gene TRBJ2-5; 7 bases line up with TRBD1. The CDR3 has 15 amino acids. The V gene end was trimmed by 2 bases and the J gene end by 6 bases; junction bases not matched to a gene: 9. In germline, CDR1 is SGHDN, CDR2 FVKESK. CDR3 loop: CASSQHRGSGKTQYF. DNA for the CDR3: TGTGCCAGCAGCCAACACAGGGGTTCGGGTAAGACCCAGTACTTC. The full variable domain, rest sourced from reference TRBV14 and TRBJ2-5, is EAGVTQFPSHSVIEKGQTVTLRCDPISGHDNLYWYRRVMGKEIKFLLHFVKESKQDESGMPNNRFLAERTGGTYSTLKVQPAELEDSGVYFCASSQHRGSGKTQYFGPGTRLLVL.

This sequence joins TRBV2 and TRBJ2-7, with D tentatively TRBD2 (6 bases). Germline lookup yields CDR1 SNHLY and CDR2 FYNNEI. The CDR3 spans 12 residues. Trimming left V 4 bases short and J 5 bases short, with 9 bases between. The CDR3: CASSGGDHEQYF. As DNA, the CDR3 is TGTGCCAGCAGTGGGGGGGACCACGAGCAGTACTTC.

V and J are TRBV10-3 and TRBJ1-4; TRBD1 might be the D (6 bases). Per germline, CDR1 ENHRY and CDR2 SYGVKD. The CDR3 has 11 amino acids. Deletions cut 6 bases from V and 7 bases from J, with 6 bases between. DNA for the CDR3: TGTGCCATCAGAGGGGGTGAAAAACTGTTTTTT. Translation: CAIRGGEKLFF.

The chain employs TRBV10-3 and TRBJ2-7, with 11 bases that match TRBD2. The CDR3 is 16 residues long. Trimming cost V 4 bases and J 3 bases; bases outside gene matches: 8. Germline values: CDR1 ENHRY, CDR2 SYGVKD. CDR3 DNA: TGTGCCATCAGTGGGCGGACTAGCGGGCCCAACTACGAGCAGTACTTC. Translation: CAISGRTSGPNYEQYF.

The chain carries TRBV5-1 and TRBJ2-5, with a weak D call TRBD1 (6 bases). Germline V lookup: CDR1 SGHRS, CDR2 YFSETQ. This CDR3 has 16 residues. The V end was cut by 0 bases, the J end by 3 bases, with 15 bases between. The CDR3 sequence: CASSLGTGPSKETQYF. In DNA, the CDR3 is TGCGCCAGCAGCTTGGGCACAGGGCCGAGCAAAGAGACCCAGTACTTC.

The chain has TRBV10-3 and TRBJ1-1; TRBD1 matches 9 bases. With V trimmed by 10 bases and J by 4 bases, 10 bases remained unmatched. Germline lookup yields CDR1 ENHRY and CDR2 SYGVKD. This CDR3 spans 14 amino acids. CDR3 DNA sequence: TGTGCCACAGCAGTTCGGGACAGGGCCACTGAAGCTTTCTTT. It codes for CATAVRDRATEAFF.

The rearrangement links TRBV27 to TRBJ1-4; 8 bases are shared with TRBD1. V was pared by 5 bases and J by 5 bases, with 7 bases of the junction left unmatched. The CDR3 runs 15 residues. The germline CDR1 and CDR2 sequences are MNHEY and SMNVEV (reference sequence). The chain's CDR3 is CASSAQGAPNEKLFF. Written as DNA, the CDR3 is TGTGCCAGCAGTGCCCAGGGGGCACCCAATGAAAAACTGTTTTTT.

The chain uses TRBV23-1 and TRBJ1-1; D unclear. TRBV23-1 is assigned to the ORF class and has an uncertain function. This CDR3 has 14 amino acids. Trimming stripped 6 bases from V and 1 base from J, with 12 bases between. The CDR3 here is CASSHKRRNTEAFF. The CDR3, as DNA: TGCGCCAGCAGCCATAAAAGGAGGAACACTGAAGCTTTCTTT.

Only one count was recorded for this clone. V and J are TRBV24-1 and TRBJ2-1; no firm D call. Trimming shortened V by 4 bases and J by 5 bases, and 5 bases separated the two germline ends. This CDR3 is built from 12 residues. The germline V gene encodes CDR1 KGHDR and CDR2 SFDVKD. CDR3 nucleotide sequence: TGTGCCACCAGTGAGAACAACAATGAGCAGTTCTTC. Protein product: CATSENNNEQFF.

This rearrangement joins TRBV10-3 to TRBJ2-3; 12 nucleotides line up with TRBD2. The V and J ends lost 4 bases and 5 bases, in that order; junction bases with no gene match: 10. Germline-derived CDR1 and CDR2 are ENHRY and SYGVKD. This CDR3 has 17 amino acids. Written as DNA, the CDR3 is TGTGCCATCAGTGTGATTGGGACTAGCGGGCCAAGAGATACGCAGTATTTT. Its translation is CAISVIGTSGPRDTQYF.

The chain couples TRBV18 to TRBJ2-7; no definite D call. The V end lost 3 bases, the J end lost 6 bases, and 12 bases lay between the germline ends. Germline V lookup: CDR1 KGHSH, CDR2 LQKENI. The CDR3 has 13 amino acids. The CDR3 here is CASSPSLDLEQYF. CDR3 DNA sequence: TGTGCCAGCTCACCTTCTCTAGATCTCGAGCAGTACTTC.

The chain links TRBV7-9 to TRBJ1-1, with 8 nucleotides matching TRBD1. Germline trimming cut 6 bases from V and 3 bases from J; bases unmatched to any gene: 9. This CDR3 spans 15 amino acids. Germline loops: CDR1 SEHNR, CDR2 FQNEAQ (reference sequence). Written as DNA, the CDR3 is TGTGCCAGCAGTCCCGCCAGGGGGCTCTACACTGAAGCTTTCTTT. This sequence encodes CASSPARGLYTEAFF.

In its sample, this clone was seen a few times. The chain carries TRBV5-1 and TRBJ2-6; 7 bases match TRBD1. V was clipped by 6 bases and J by 4 bases; unmatched bases: 7. CDR1 and CDR2 (germline): SGHRS, YFSETQ. This CDR3 is built from 15 residues. The CDR3 is CASTPTGTGANVLTF. The CDR3 nucleotides are TGCGCCAGCACCCCGACAGGGACCGGGGCCAACGTCCTGACTTTC.

The J gene is TRBJ2-1, the V gene TRBV7-2, with 14 nucleotides matching TRBD2. The CDR3 is 16 amino acids. Germline CDR1 reads SGHTA; CDR2 reads FQGNSA. Trimming cost V 5 bases and J 10 bases; bases outside gene matches: 10. CDR3 nucleotides: TGTGCCAGCAGCCATAGACTAGCGGGAGGGCCAGAGGAGCAGTTCTTC. Translation gives CASSHRLAGGPEEQFF.

The chain links TRBV6-5 to TRBJ1-4, with D perhaps matching TRBD1 (6 bases). CDR3 length equals 14 residues. Trimming left V 0 bases short and J 6 bases short, with 8 bases between. Germline V CDR1 and CDR2: MNHEY, SVGAGI. DNA of the CDR3: TGTGCCAGCAGTTACTCAGGGGGAGATGAAAAACTGTTTTTT. Translated, it gives CASSYSGGDEKLFF.

This chain joins TRBV18 and TRBJ1-2, with 7 positions matching TRBD1. The junction had 16 bases not matched to a gene; V was cut back by 5 bases and J by 7 bases. CDR1 and CDR2 (germline): KGHSH, LQKENI. CDR3 size: 16 residues. The CDR3 coding sequence is TGTGCCAGCTCAGACGGGACAGCAGGTTTGCGGATTGGCTACACCTTC. It specifies CASSDGTAGLRIGYTF.

V usage is TRBV2 and J usage is TRBJ2-1; maybe TRBD1 (6 bases). The CDR3 runs 14 residues. Germline CDR1 reads SNHLY; CDR2 reads FYNNEI. Trimming took off 7 bases at V and 8 bases at J, with 18 bases between the two ends. CDR3 coding DNA: TGTGCCAGCAACCTTCGGACAGCCCAGGATGAGCAGTTCTTC. Translated, it gives CASNLRTAQDEQFF.

The V and J genes are TRBV9 and TRBJ1-5; D may be TRBD1 (5 bases). The CDR3 covers 15 residues. CDR1 is SGDLS and CDR2 is YYNGEE in the germline V gene. Deletions cut 3 bases from V and 0 bases from J, with 10 bases between. The DNA for the CDR3 is TGTGCCAGCAGCGCGGGGGGGAGTAGCAATCAGCCCCAGCATTTT. It translates to CASSAGGSSNQPQHF.